A single sample gave rise to the 26 T cell receptor beta chains below, sequenced in a study of blood T cell repertoires in COVID-19. Assay used: immunoSEQ multiplex PCR; TCRdb lists only in-frame clones, some missing. The sample contains around 250,000 clones, around 80% of which appear only once. Sequences were obtained from peripheral blood. Receptors were obtained from a man aged 40-55 years with active or convalescent COVID-19.

The chain uses TRBV30 and TRBJ1-1; D remains ambiguous. Per germline, CDR1 GTSNPN and CDR2 SVGIG (reference sequence). Trimming left V 3 bases short and J 2 bases short, with 10 bases between. CDR3 length: 13 amino acids. CDR3 residues: CAWRGLGNTEAFF. CDR3 coding DNA: TGTGCCTGGAGGGGCCTGGGCAACACTGAAGCTTTCTTT.

The chain is built from TRBV9 and TRBJ2-3, with 10 positions matching TRBD1. Germline V gene data show CDR1 as SGDLS and CDR2 as YYNGEE. V gave up 4 bases and J gave up 4 bases; unmatched junction bases: 6. The CDR3 sequence is 15 residues long. The DNA for the CDR3 is TGTGCCAGCAGCCCCGTGGGACAGGGGTCAGATACGCAGTATTTT. This gives the protein CASSPVGQGSDTQYF.

Comment on this clone: Within the sample, other DNA sequences also encode this same CDR3. The rearrangement joins TRBV9 to TRBJ1-2; D remains unclear. There are 14 residues in the CDR3. The germline V gene encodes CDR1 SGDLS and CDR2 YYNGEE. V was cut by 4 bases and J by 5 bases, with 15 bases left in between. This CDR3 is CASSPRTDLYGYTF. The CDR3 DNA reads TGTGCCAGCAGCCCCCGGACGGACTTATATGGCTACACCTTC.

This sequence joins TRBV5-6 and TRBJ2-7; D may be TRBD1 (5 bases). This CDR3 has 13 residues. V lost 4 bases, J lost 2 bases, and 10 bases lay in between. CDR1 and CDR2 from the germline V gene are SGHDT and YYEEEE. CDR3 amino acids: CASSMDTTYEQYF. For the CDR3, the DNA is TGTGCCAGCAGCATGGACACGACCTACGAGCAGTACTTC.

V is TRBV7-2 and J is TRBJ2-7; tentatively, D is TRBD2 (6 bases). V was cut by 2 bases and J by 2 bases, with 13 bases left in between. CDR1 SGHTA and CDR2 FQGNSA come from the germline V gene. The CDR3 runs to 15 residues. The CDR3 sequence is CASSLNAGTAYEQYF. The CDR3 coding sequence is TGTGCCAGCAGCTTAAACGCGGGGACGGCCTACGAGCAGTACTTC.

This chain joins TRBV6-5 and TRBJ1-5, with D tentatively TRBD1 (6 bases). Germline V gene lookup returns CDR1 MNHEY and CDR2 SVGAGI. V was trimmed by 5 bases and J by 3 bases, leaving 11 bases between them. This CDR3 is built from 14 residues. CDR3 residues: CASSPRDTNQPQHF. The CDR3 coding sequence is TGTGCCAGCAGTCCCAGGGACACCAATCAGCCCCAGCATTTT.

V is TRBV5-1 and J is TRBJ1-1, with a weak D call TRBD1 (5 bases). Germline V CDR1 and CDR2: SGHRS, YFSETQ. V was trimmed by 1 base and J by 0 bases, leaving 16 bases between them. This CDR3 contains 17 residues. CDR3 DNA: TGCGCCAGCAGCTTGAGGGGTGGAGGGGAGCTGAACACTGAAGCTTTCTTT. Protein: CASSLRGGGELNTEAFF.

This clone showed up just once. The chain combines TRBV15 with TRBJ2-6, with D perhaps matching TRBD2 (5 bases). V lost 1 base and J lost 4, with 11 bases in between. CDR1 LNHNV and CDR2 YYDKDF come from the germline V gene (reference sequence). CDR3 length: 16 amino acids. The DNA of the CDR3 is TGTGCCACCAGCAGAGGGGAAACGGGAGGGGCCAACGTCCTGACTTTC. This encodes CATSRGETGGANVLTF.

The V and J genes are TRBV19 and TRBJ2-3; 14 bases line up with TRBD2. Germline CDR1 LNHDA, CDR2 SQIVND (reference sequence). Trimming at V came to 3 bases and at J to 0 bases, leaving 5 bases not matched to a gene. This CDR3 is 18 amino acids long. This CDR3 reads CASSIGLAGGTSTDTQYF. The DNA of the CDR3 is TGTGCCAGTAGTATCGGACTAGCGGGAGGTACTAGCACAGATACGCAGTATTTT. Supplemented by reference TRBV19 and TRBJ2-3, the full variable domain reads DGGITQSPKYLFRKEGQNVTLSCEQNLNHDAMYWYRQDPGQGLRLIYYSQIVNDFQKGDIAEGYSVSREKKESFPLTVTSAQKNPTAFYLCASSIGLAGGTSTDTQYFGPGTRLTVL.

This clone came up a few times. CDR3 amino acids: CAISPDRGPNYGYTF. Here the CDR3 DNA reads TGTGCCATCAGTCCGGACAGGGGGCCTAACTATGGCTACACCTTC. This chain joins TRBV10-3 and TRBJ1-2; TRBD1 agrees at 11 bases. The CDR3 contains 15 residues. From germline, CDR1 is ENHRY and CDR2 SYGVKD. Trimming took 5 bases from V and 0 from J; bases not matched to a gene: 2.

This clone came up many times. The rearrangement links TRBV11-1 to TRBJ1-1; D is ambiguous. Trimming took 3 bases from V and 8 from J, leaving 13 bases between them. The CDR3 has 13 amino acids. In germline, CDR1 is SGHAT, CDR2 FQDESV (reference sequence). The CDR3 here is CASSFVVQREAFF. For the CDR3, the DNA is TGTGCCAGCAGCTTCGTGGTTCAGCGGGAAGCTTTCTTT.

This chain connects TRBV5-4 to TRBJ1-3; weak D call: TRBD1 (6 bases). CDR1 and CDR2 (germline): SGHNT, YYREEE (reference sequence). V was trimmed by 4 bases and J by 0 bases, leaving 11 bases between them. This CDR3 has 15 amino acids. The CDR3 sequence is CASSRTGPSGNTIYF. CDR3 bases: TGTGCCAGCAGCCGAACAGGGCCCTCTGGAAACACCATATATTTT. Combining the CDR3 with reference TRBV5-4 and TRBJ1-3 gives the whole variable domain ETGVTQSPTHLIKTRGQQVTLRCSSQSGHNTVSWYQQALGQGPQFIFQYYREEENGRGNFPPRFSGLQFPNYSSELNVNALELDDSALYLCASSRTGPSGNTIYFGEGSWLTVV.

CDR3 loop: CASAVQGVIGYTF. The CDR3 DNA sequence: TGTGCCAGCGCCGTACAGGGGGTGATTGGCTACACCTTC. V gene TRBV28 combines with J gene TRBJ1-2, with 8 bases that match TRBD1. Germline values: CDR1 MDHEN, CDR2 SYDVKM. After removal of 8 bases from V and 7 bases from J, the junction contained 9 bases not matched to a gene. The CDR3 consists of 13 residues.

This clone was seen only once. The rearrangement joins TRBV19 to TRBJ2-3; D is undetermined. Trimming shortened V by 1 base and J by 6 bases, and 14 bases separated the two germline ends. The germline gives CDR1 LNHDA, CDR2 SQIVND (reference sequence). This CDR3 has 15 residues. The CDR3 DNA reads TGTGCCAGTAGTATAGCCGGGTTGGAGATTGATACGCAGTATTTT. Translated, it gives CASSIAGLEIDTQYF. Full variable domain (outside the CDR3, taken from reference TRBV19 and TRBJ2-3): DGGITQSPKYLFRKEGQNVTLSCEQNLNHDAMYWYRQDPGQGLRLIYYSQIVNDFQKGDIAEGYSVSREKKESFPLTVTSAQKNPTAFYLCASSIAGLEIDTQYFGPGTRLTVL.

The genes are TRBV30 and TRBJ1-1; D unresolved. The length of the CDR3 is 15 residues. Per germline, CDR1 GTSNPN and CDR2 SVGIG (reference sequence). Trimming cost V 3 bases and J 5 bases, with 19 bases left between them. CDR3 sequence reads: CAWRATSGSGTEAFF. CDR3 DNA sequence: TGTGCCTGGAGAGCGACGTCGGGGTCGGGGACTGAAGCTTTCTTT.

The V gene is TRBV29-1, the J gene TRBJ2-1; TRBD2 matches at 14 bases. V lost 4 bases and J lost 9; bases outside the gene matches: 8. The CDR3 extends over 15 amino acids. Germline loops: CDR1 SQVTM, CDR2 ANQGSEA. The CDR3 DNA reads TGCAGCGTTGCGAAACGACTAGCGGGAGGGGGTGAGCAGTTCTTC. Its protein product is CSVAKRLAGGGEQFF.

The chain joins TRBV3-1 (or the pseudogene TRBV3-2) to TRBJ1-2; no clear D gene. The V gene's germline CDR1 is LGHDT and CDR2 YNNKEL (reference sequence). The CDR3 spans 14 residues. Trimming left V 4 bases short and J 4 bases short, with 13 bases between. The CDR3 DNA is TGTGCCAGCAGCCCTCGGTCAGCGATCTATGGCTACACCTTC. This sequence encodes CASSPRSAIYGYTF.

The chain carries TRBV30 and TRBJ2-7; TRBD2 is a possible D gene (5 bases). This CDR3 is built from 13 residues. Germline V gene lookup returns CDR1 GTSNPN and CDR2 SVGIG (reference sequence). V lost 1 base to trimming and J lost 0 bases, with 7 bases between them. CDR3 DNA: TGTGCCTGGAGTGGTAGCGTCTCCTACGAGCAGTACTTC. It yields the protein CAWSGSVSYEQYF.

The CDR3 here is CASSREGGDTQYF. The CDR3 DNA reads TGCGCCAGCAGCCGGGAGGGGGGAGATACGCAGTATTTT. The chain is built from TRBV5-1 and TRBJ2-3, with 8 positions matching TRBD2. J was trimmed by 5 bases and V by 4 bases; bases with no gene match: 3. Germline V gives CDR1 SGHRS, CDR2 YFSETQ. The CDR3 totals 13 residues.

The chain combines TRBV5-6 with TRBJ1-5; TRBD1 is a possible D gene (5 bases). Trimming removed 0 bases at V and 6 bases at J, with 10 bases between. Germline CDR1 is SGHDT and CDR2 is YYEEEE. The CDR3 length is 14 residues. The CDR3 protein is CASSLERGTQPQHF. CDR3 coding DNA: TGTGCCAGCAGCTTGGAACGGGGGACTCAGCCCCAGCATTTT. Combining the CDR3 with reference TRBV5-6 and TRBJ1-5 gives the whole variable domain DAGVTQSPTHLIKTRGQQVTLRCSPKSGHDTVSWYQQALGQGPQFIFQYYEEEERQRGNFPDRFSGHQFPNYSSELNVNALLLGDSALYLCASSLERGTQPQHFGDGTRLSIL.

The chain recombines TRBV5-1 with TRBJ1-1; 9 nucleotides line up with TRBD1. The CDR3 runs to 14 residues. Trimming took 5 bases from V and 1 from J; bases not matched to a gene: 3. The V gene's germline CDR1 is SGHRS and CDR2 YFSETQ. For the CDR3, the DNA is TGCGCCAGCAGGAAGGGACAGGGGAACACTGAAGCTTTCTTT. Translating gives CASRKGQGNTEAFF.

The genes are TRBV5-4 and TRBJ2-3, with D possibly TRBD2 on 7 matching bases. The CDR3 extends over 14 amino acids. Germline CDR1 reads SGHNT; CDR2 reads YYREEE (reference sequence). The germline V and J ends were trimmed by 4 bases and 1 base, with 10 bases remaining between them. CDR3 DNA: TGTGCCAGCAGCCAGGGGAGGGGCACAGATACGCAGTATTTT. Its protein is CASSQGRGTDTQYF. Full variable domain (missing parts from reference TRBV5-4 and TRBJ2-3): ETGVTQSPTHLIKTRGQQVTLRCSSQSGHNTVSWYQQALGQGPQFIFQYYREEENGRGNFPPRFSGLQFPNYSSELNVNALELDDSALYLCASSQGRGTDTQYFGPGTRLTVL.

This clone is a singleton in its sample. The chain couples TRBV29-1 to TRBJ2-5; D unclear. Trimming shortened V by 0 bases and J by 2 bases, and 7 bases separated the two germline ends. The CDR3 has 13 residues. Germline V lookup: CDR1 SQVTM, CDR2 ANQGSEA. CDR3 sequence reads: CSVEDVQQETQYF. As DNA, the CDR3 is TGCAGCGTTGAAGATGTACAGCAAGAGACCCAGTACTTC. Variable domain in full (rest from reference TRBV29-1 and TRBJ2-5): SAVISQKPSRDICQRGTSLTIQCQVDSQVTMMFWYRQQPGQSLTLIATANQGSEATYESGFVIDKFPISRPNLTFSTLTVSNMSPEDSSIYLCSVEDVQQETQYFGPGTRLLVL.

The gene calls are TRBV4-3 and TRBJ2-7; 7 bases match TRBD2. Germline CDR1 is LGHNA and CDR2 is YSLEER. This CDR3 has 15 residues. V was pared by 4 bases and J by 1 base, with 7 bases of the junction left unmatched. CDR3 in amino acids: CASSRERGPSYEQYF. The CDR3 nucleotides read TGCGCCAGCAGCCGGGAGCGGGGCCCATCCTACGAGCAGTACTTC.

The rearrangement uses TRBV6-1 and TRBJ2-4; D is uncertain. CDR3 length equals 14 residues. Germline V lookup: CDR1 MNHNS, CDR2 SASEGT. V dropped 4 bases and J dropped 0 bases, with 7 bases sitting between them. In nucleotides, the CDR3 is TGTGCCAGCAGTGCCTCTGTAGCCAAAAACATTCAGTACTTC. Amino acids: CASSASVAKNIQYF.

The chain recombines TRBV10-3 with TRBJ2-1, with 7 bases fitting TRBD1. The germline V gene has CDR1 ENHRY and CDR2 SYGVKD. V lost 5 bases and J lost 4; bases outside the gene matches: 5. The CDR3 covers 14 residues. CDR3 sequence: CAISPDRDYNEQFF. For the CDR3, the DNA is TGTGCCATCAGTCCAGACAGGGATTACAATGAGCAGTTCTTC.